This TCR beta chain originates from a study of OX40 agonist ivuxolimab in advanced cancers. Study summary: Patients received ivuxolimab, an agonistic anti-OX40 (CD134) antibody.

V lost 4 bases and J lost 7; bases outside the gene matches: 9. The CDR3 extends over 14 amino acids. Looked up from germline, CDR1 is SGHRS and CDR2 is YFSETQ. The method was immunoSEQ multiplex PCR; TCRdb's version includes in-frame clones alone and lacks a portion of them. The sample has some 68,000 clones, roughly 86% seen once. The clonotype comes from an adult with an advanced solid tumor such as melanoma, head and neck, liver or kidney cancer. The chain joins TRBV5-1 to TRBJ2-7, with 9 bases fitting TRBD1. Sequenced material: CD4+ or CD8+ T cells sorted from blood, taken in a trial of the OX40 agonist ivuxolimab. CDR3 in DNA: TGCGCCAGCAGCCCCATCCAGACAGGGGGTGAGCAGTACTTC. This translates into CASSPIQTGGEQYF. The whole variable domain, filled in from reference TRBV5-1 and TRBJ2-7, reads KAGVTQTPRYLIKTRGQQVTLSCSPISGHRSVSWYQQTPGQGLQFLFEYFSETQRNKGNFPGRFSGRQFSNSRSEMNVSTLELGDSALYLCASSPIQTGGEQYFGPGTRLTVT.